This T cell receptor (beta chain) was captured by sequencing in a study of beta chain features in type 1 diabetes. Study-level points and caveats: A cDNA-based sequencing approach could over-represent cells with high TCR expression.

Comments on this clone: The antigen remains unidentified.

The authors reverse transcribed all of the isolated RNA, so sequencing captured expressed TCRB transcripts. Here immunoSEQ multiplex PCR was the method, and the copy in TCRdb shows in-frame clones only, minus some. The repertoire holds under 90,000 clones, 30% to 35% seen once, with over 0.4% in the top ten. The V gene lost 1 base and the J gene lost 0 bases, with 7 bases spanning the gap. Germline values: CDR1 SNHLY, CDR2 FYNNEI. The CDR3 length is 14 residues. The TCR originated in a woman in her late teens or twenties in good health. The chain combines TRBV2 with TRBJ2-7; no reliable D call. The specimen was stem cell memory CD4+ T cells from blood. CDR3: CASSEGYSSYEQYF. CDR3 DNA sequence: TGTGCCAGCAGTGAAGGATACAGCTCCTACGAGCAGTACTTC. Variable domain in full (rest from reference TRBV2 and TRBJ2-7): EPEVTQTPSHQVTQMGQEVILRCVPISNHLYFYWYRQILGQKVEFLVSFYNNEISEKSEIFDDQFSVERPDGSNFTLKIRSTKLEDSAMYFCASSEGYSSYEQYFGPGTRLTVT.